Listed below are T cell receptor beta chains from one sample, sequenced in a study of blood T cells in healthy people across ages. TCRdb reanalysed the 5' RACE reads using MiXCR and keeps one entry per CDR3 protein. The data contain over a million distinct CDR3 sequences, under 55% of them singletons. Sequencing was carried out using blood. The receptors derive from a woman in her sixties in good health. Both conserved end residues are part of each CDR3. D genes are given only for firm matches. For some rows the clone size is stated as once, few or many, or as a class when expanded; others skip it.

v_gene: TRBV19; abundance: -; j_gene: TRBJ2-7; d_gene: -; CDR3aa: CASTAGPGDSYEQYF; CDR3nt: TGTGCCAGTACCGCGGGTCCAGGGGACTCCTACGAGCAGTACTTC
v_gene: TRBV9; abundance: few; j_gene: TRBJ2-1; d_gene: TRBD2; CDR3aa: CASSRGTSGRYNEQFF; CDR3nt: TGTGCCAGCAGCCGTGGGACTAGCGGGCGATACAATGAGCAGTTCTTC
v_gene: TRBV7-2; abundance: -; j_gene: TRBJ2-3; d_gene: -; CDR3aa: CASSLRTGTQYF; CDR3nt: TGTGCCAGCAGCTTACGAACGGGTACGCAGTATTTT
v_gene: TRBV5-5; abundance: -; j_gene: TRBJ2-6; d_gene: -; CDR3aa: CASSFRGAGANVLTF; CDR3nt: TGTGCCAGCAGCTTCAGAGGGGCCGGGGCCAACGTCCTGACTTTC
v_gene: TRBV12-3/TRBV12-4; abundance: -; j_gene: TRBJ2-7; d_gene: -; CDR3aa: CASSLRGEGEQYF; CDR3nt: TGTGCCAGCAGTTTACGAGGGGAAGGCGAGCAGTACTTC
v_gene: TRBV27; abundance: -; j_gene: TRBJ2-7; d_gene: -; CDR3aa: CASSFWRSSYEQYF; CDR3nt: TGTGCCAGCAGTTTCTGGCGGAGCTCCTACGAGCAGTACTTC
v_gene: TRBV5-1; abundance: -; j_gene: TRBJ2-1; d_gene: TRBD1; CDR3aa: CASSLEDRDGEQFF; CDR3nt: TGCGCCAGCAGCTTGGAGGACAGGGACGGTGAGCAGTTCTTC
v_gene: TRBV28; abundance: -; j_gene: TRBJ1-5; d_gene: -; CDR3aa: CASSFGTGSNQPQHF; CDR3nt: TGTGCCAGCAGTTTTGGGACGGGAAGCAATCAGCCCCAGCATTTT
v_gene: TRBV27; abundance: -; j_gene: TRBJ2-7; d_gene: TRBD2; CDR3aa: CASSLSAGGWGNEQYF; CDR3nt: TGTGCCAGCAGTTTATCGGCGGGAGGATGGGGGAACGAGCAGTACTTC
v_gene: TRBV29-1; abundance: -; j_gene: TRBJ2-1; d_gene: -; CDR3aa: CSAPRDSIYNEQFF; CDR3nt: TGCAGCGCTCCCCGGGACTCCATCTACAATGAGCAGTTCTTC
v_gene: TRBV25-1; abundance: -; j_gene: TRBJ2-7; d_gene: TRBD1; CDR3aa: CASSPKGGRDSYEQYF; CDR3nt: TGTGCCAGCAGCCCAAAAGGGGGCAGAGACTCCTACGAGCAGTACTTC
v_gene: TRBV4-2; abundance: few; j_gene: TRBJ1-1; d_gene: -; CDR3aa: CASSQDGLQNTEAFF; CDR3nt: TGTGCCAGCAGCCAAGATGGACTCCAGAACACTGAAGCTTTCTTT
v_gene: TRBV9; abundance: few; j_gene: TRBJ2-5; d_gene: -; CDR3aa: CASSVTATSQETQYF; CDR3nt: TGTGCCAGCAGCGTAACAGCCACCTCACAAGAGACCCAGTACTTC
v_gene: TRBV6-4; abundance: few; j_gene: TRBJ2-1; d_gene: -; CDR3aa: CASSDSGGPYNEQFF; CDR3nt: TGTGCCAGCAGTGACTCTGGTGGGCCCTACAATGAGCAGTTCTTC
v_gene: TRBV5-6; abundance: few; j_gene: TRBJ2-7; d_gene: -; CDR3aa: CASSQRDWDYEQYF; CDR3nt: TGTGCCAGCAGTCAACGGGACTGGGACTACGAGCAGTACTTC
v_gene: TRBV29-1; abundance: -; j_gene: TRBJ2-1; d_gene: -; CDR3aa: CSVPQGSEQFF; CDR3nt: TGCAGCGTACCACAGGGTAGTGAGCAGTTCTTC
v_gene: TRBV11-2; abundance: -; j_gene: TRBJ2-3; d_gene: -; CDR3aa: CASSLGGRESTDTQYF; CDR3nt: TGTGCCAGCAGCTTAGGGGGCAGGGAAAGCACAGATACGCAGTATTTT
v_gene: TRBV2; abundance: -; j_gene: TRBJ2-1; d_gene: -; CDR3aa: CASNVQAGNEQFF; CDR3nt: TGTGCCAGCAATGTACAGGCGGGGAATGAGCAGTTCTTC
v_gene: TRBV5-4; abundance: -; j_gene: TRBJ2-2; d_gene: -; CDR3aa: CASSREGRNTGELFF; CDR3nt: TGTGCCAGCAGCCGAGAGGGGCGTAACACCGGGGAGCTGTTTTTT
v_gene: TRBV20-1; abundance: few; j_gene: TRBJ1-2; d_gene: -; CDR3aa: CSASSRGHGNYGYTF; CDR3nt: TGCAGTGCTAGTAGCCGAGGGCATGGAAACTATGGCTACACCTTC
v_gene: TRBV29-1; abundance: -; j_gene: TRBJ1-1; d_gene: TRBD1; CDR3aa: CSVQGKMNTEAFF; CDR3nt: TGCAGCGTACAGGGGAAAATGAACACTGAAGCTTTCTTT
v_gene: TRBV12-3/TRBV12-4; abundance: many; j_gene: TRBJ2-7; d_gene: TRBD2; CDR3aa: CASRGLAEEEQYF; CDR3nt: TGTGCCAGCCGGGGACTAGCGGAGGAGGAGCAGTACTTC
v_gene: TRBV28; abundance: -; j_gene: TRBJ1-2; d_gene: -; CDR3aa: CATLFEAGYTF; CDR3nt: TGTGCCACCCTGTTCGAGGCTGGCTACACCTTC
v_gene: TRBV10-3; abundance: -; j_gene: TRBJ1-5; d_gene: -; CDR3aa: CAISDRQNGKPQHF; CDR3nt: TGTGCCATCAGTGACAGACAAAATGGTAAGCCCCAGCATTTT
v_gene: TRBV6-5; abundance: few; j_gene: TRBJ2-5; d_gene: -; CDR3aa: CASSFQGTQETQYF; CDR3nt: TGTGCCAGCAGTTTTCAGGGGACCCAAGAGACCCAGTACTTC
v_gene: TRBV2; abundance: -; j_gene: TRBJ2-1; d_gene: TRBD2; CDR3aa: CASSGSSGSSYNEQFF; CDR3nt: TGTGCCAGCAGTGGGTCTAGCGGGAGTTCCTACAATGAGCAGTTCTTC
v_gene: TRBV12-3/TRBV12-4; abundance: -; j_gene: TRBJ2-5; d_gene: TRBD2; CDR3aa: CASRTGLAGAETQYF; CDR3nt: TGTGCCAGCAGAACGGGACTAGCGGGAGCAGAGACCCAGTACTTC
v_gene: TRBV7-8; abundance: -; j_gene: TRBJ2-1; d_gene: -; CDR3aa: CASSLSRVGRDSYNEQFF; CDR3nt: TGTGCCAGCAGCTTGTCTCGGGTTGGGCGGGACTCCTACAATGAGCAGTTCTTC
v_gene: TRBV29-1; abundance: few; j_gene: TRBJ2-3; d_gene: -; CDR3aa: CSALQGPDTQYF; CDR3nt: TGCAGCGCCTTACAGGGTCCAGATACGCAGTATTTT
v_gene: TRBV7-9; abundance: -; j_gene: TRBJ2-6; d_gene: -; CDR3aa: CASSRQQGPFYSGANVLTF; CDR3nt: TGTGCCAGCAGCCGTCAACAGGGACCCTTTTACTCTGGGGCCAACGTCCTGACTTTC
v_gene: TRBV7-9; abundance: -; j_gene: TRBJ2-7; d_gene: -; CDR3aa: CASSPPKGVGGEQYF; CDR3nt: TGTGCCAGCAGCCCTCCCAAGGGGGTCGGAGGGGAGCAGTACTTC
v_gene: TRBV20-1; abundance: -; j_gene: TRBJ1-1; d_gene: -; CDR3aa: CSARAPREAFF; CDR3nt: TGCAGTGCTAGAGCCCCGAGGGAAGCTTTCTTT
v_gene: TRBV6-1; abundance: -; j_gene: TRBJ1-5; d_gene: -; CDR3aa: CASSAIGQYNQPQHF; CDR3nt: TGTGCCAGCAGTGCCATCGGCCAGTACAATCAGCCCCAGCATTTT
v_gene: TRBV6-2/TRBV6-3; abundance: -; j_gene: TRBJ1-5; d_gene: -; CDR3aa: CATVIGGPGNQPQHF; CDR3nt: TGTGCCACCGTAATCGGGGGGCCCGGCAATCAGCCCCAGCATTTT
v_gene: TRBV5-1; abundance: few; j_gene: TRBJ2-7; d_gene: TRBD1; CDR3aa: CASSGDSLNNEQYF; CDR3nt: TGCGCCAGCAGCGGGGACAGTCTAAACAATGAGCAGTACTTC
v_gene: TRBV20-1; abundance: few; j_gene: TRBJ2-4; d_gene: -; CDR3aa: CSATPGGSLAKNIQYF; CDR3nt: TGCAGTGCTACTCCCGGGGGCAGTTTGGCCAAAAACATTCAGTACTTC
v_gene: TRBV5-1; abundance: -; j_gene: TRBJ2-7; d_gene: TRBD1; CDR3aa: CASSWLEGQGYQQYF; CDR3nt: TGCGCCAGCAGCTGGCTGGAAGGACAGGGGTACCAGCAGTACTTC
v_gene: TRBV5-4; abundance: once; j_gene: TRBJ1-1; d_gene: TRBD1; CDR3aa: CASSLGQGAFTEAFF; CDR3nt: TGTGCCAGCAGCCTGGGACAGGGGGCGTTCACTGAAGCTTTCTTT
v_gene: TRBV7-4; abundance: -; j_gene: TRBJ2-7; d_gene: TRBD2; CDR3aa: CASSSDRLAGGYEQYF; CDR3nt: TGTGCCAGCAGCTCCGATAGACTAGCGGGAGGGTACGAGCAGTACTTC
v_gene: TRBV20-1; abundance: -; j_gene: TRBJ2-2; d_gene: -; CDR3aa: CSARSSNNTGELFF; CDR3nt: TGCAGTGCTAGAAGTAGTAATAACACCGGGGAGCTGTTTTTT
v_gene: TRBV20-1; abundance: -; j_gene: TRBJ2-7; d_gene: -; CDR3aa: CSALGDYEQYF; CDR3nt: TGCAGTGCCCTCGGGGACTACGAGCAGTACTTC
v_gene: TRBV12-3/TRBV12-4; abundance: few; j_gene: TRBJ2-3; d_gene: -; CDR3aa: CASIGLAVEGESETDTQYF; CDR3nt: TGTGCCAGCATAGGTCTGGCGGTGGAGGGGGAGTCCGAGACAGATACGCAGTATTTT
v_gene: TRBV5-1; abundance: -; j_gene: TRBJ2-3; d_gene: -; CDR3aa: CASSPVGGAAIGTDTQYF; CDR3nt: TGCGCCAGCAGCCCAGTGGGGGGGGCGGCGATCGGCACAGATACGCAGTATTTT
v_gene: TRBV4-1; abundance: few; j_gene: TRBJ1-2; d_gene: -; CDR3aa: CASSQVEGDYGYTF; CDR3nt: TGCGCCAGCAGCCAAGTTGAGGGTGATTATGGCTACACCTTC
v_gene: TRBV4-2; abundance: few; j_gene: TRBJ2-4; d_gene: TRBD2; CDR3aa: CASSQDRGLAVENIQYF; CDR3nt: TGTGCCAGCAGCCAAGATCGGGGACTAGCGGTAGAAAACATTCAGTACTTC
v_gene: TRBV29-1; abundance: few; j_gene: TRBJ1-2; d_gene: -; CDR3aa: CSAAGSGVNYGYTF; CDR3nt: TGCAGCGCCGCTGGTTCGGGAGTTAACTATGGCTACACCTTC
v_gene: TRBV20-1; abundance: -; j_gene: TRBJ2-5; d_gene: TRBD2; CDR3aa: CSADPLSGSNEQYF; CDR3nt: TGCAGTGCTGACCCCCTCAGCGGGAGCAATGAGCAGTACTTC
v_gene: TRBV27; abundance: -; j_gene: TRBJ2-4; d_gene: TRBD1; CDR3aa: CATRDSLSPNIQYF; CDR3nt: TGTGCCACAAGGGACAGTCTGTCCCCAAACATTCAGTACTTC
v_gene: TRBV20-1; abundance: -; j_gene: TRBJ2-7; d_gene: -; CDR3aa: CSAISGKRGYEQYF; CDR3nt: TGCAGTGCTATTAGCGGAAAGAGGGGATACGAGCAGTACTTC
v_gene: TRBV7-9; abundance: -; j_gene: TRBJ2-3; d_gene: TRBD2; CDR3aa: CASSFWTSGSTDTQYF; CDR3nt: TGTGCCAGCAGCTTTTGGACTAGCGGGAGCACAGATACGCAGTATTTT
v_gene: TRBV25-1; abundance: -; j_gene: TRBJ2-7; d_gene: -; CDR3aa: CASSGDRQVYEQYF; CDR3nt: TGTGCCAGCAGTGGAGACAGGCAGGTGTACGAGCAGTACTTC
v_gene: TRBV9; abundance: few; j_gene: TRBJ2-4; d_gene: TRBD1; CDR3aa: CASSTGTGENQYF; CDR3nt: TGTGCCAGCAGCACGGGGACAGGGGAGAATCAGTACTTC
v_gene: TRBV29-1; abundance: -; j_gene: TRBJ1-1; d_gene: -; CDR3aa: CSVEAGALNTEAFF; CDR3nt: TGCAGCGTTGAAGCAGGGGCCCTGAACACTGAAGCTTTCTTT
v_gene: TRBV15; abundance: -; j_gene: TRBJ2-1; d_gene: -; CDR3aa: CATSPKTGAHNEQFF; CDR3nt: TGTGCCACCAGCCCTAAGACCGGGGCTCACAATGAGCAGTTCTTC
v_gene: TRBV20-1; abundance: few; j_gene: TRBJ2-7; d_gene: TRBD2; CDR3aa: CSARDVTGLAGYEQYF; CDR3nt: TGCAGTGCTAGAGATGTGACGGGACTAGCGGGTTACGAGCAGTACTTC
v_gene: TRBV7-9; abundance: -; j_gene: TRBJ1-2; d_gene: TRBD1; CDR3aa: CASIDPLAGTGGNYGYTF; CDR3nt: TGTGCCAGCATTGACCCACTCGCCGGGACAGGAGGCAACTATGGCTACACCTTC
v_gene: TRBV10-3; abundance: -; j_gene: TRBJ2-7; d_gene: -; CDR3aa: CAIGDWGPYNEQYF; CDR3nt: TGTGCCATCGGGGACTGGGGACCCTACAATGAGCAGTACTTC
v_gene: TRBV3-1; abundance: -; j_gene: TRBJ2-7; d_gene: -; CDR3aa: CASSQTRPDGANEQYF; CDR3nt: TGTGCCAGCAGCCAGACGCGTCCTGACGGGGCCAACGAGCAGTACTTC
v_gene: TRBV11-2; abundance: -; j_gene: TRBJ2-1; d_gene: TRBD2; CDR3aa: CASSFAGLAGYNEQFF; CDR3nt: TGTGCCAGCAGCTTTGCGGGACTAGCGGGGTACAATGAGCAGTTCTTC